This note documents a single TCR beta chain sequence. Antigen: not known. The data originate from a study of T cells in localized non-small cell lung cancer. Generated by immunoSEQ multiplex PCR, the TCRdb table keeps only in-frame clones and is missing some. The sample yields about 20,000 clones, 75% to 90% seen once. The study's findings and limits: Clonality of T cells reached its maximum in uninvolved adjacent lung, surpassing tumor. In the blood, greater T cell density corresponded to longer overall survival. Researchers found a median around 57 of the top 100 tumor clones in adjacent lung.

Sample: PBMCs, taken before any cancer treatment. This sequence originates from a man aged 35-75 years with stage II squamous cell lung carcinoma.

In nucleotides, the CDR3 is TGTGCCAGCAGCGTAGGAGGAGGGACAGAAGAGACCCAGTACTTC. It specifies CASSVGGGTEETQYF. This chain connects TRBV9 to TRBJ2-5; D is perhaps TRBD1 (7 bases). This CDR3 has 15 residues. Trimming removed 0 bases from V and 3 bases from J, with 12 bases in between. The germline V gene encodes CDR1 SGDLS and CDR2 YYNGEE.